Listed below are T cell receptor beta chains from one sample, sequenced in a study of Graves' ophthalmopathy and Graves' hyperthyroidism. TCRdb passed the multiplex PCR reads through MiXCR, listing each CDR3 protein once. Of around 1,000,000 distinct CDR3 sequences listed, roughly two fifths are singletons. Sequencing was carried out using peripheral blood or thyroid tissue (not recorded which). Every receptor here comes from an adult man with Graves' hyperthyroidism. CDR3s include the opening cysteine and the closing phenylalanine or tryptophan. Fields, in order: D gene, clone size, J gene, V gene, CDR3 DNA, CDR3 protein. A D gene is named only where the DNA matches it firmly. The size of a clone is reported for some rows only, either as once, few or many, or as a class for expanded clones.

NA | few | TRBJ1-2 | TRBV10-2 | TGTGCCAGCAGGCCCCACCGACTAAACATGGAAGGCTACACCTTC | CASRPHRLNMEGYTF
TRBD2 | NA | TRBJ2-7 | TRBV20-1 | TGCAGTGCTATGACGGGGGGGCAGCAAAAGATCTACGAGCAGTACTTC | CSAMTGGQQKIYEQYF
TRBD2 | NA | TRBJ2-2 | TRBV2 | TGTGCCAGCAGTGGACTAGCGGGGAGCACCGGGGAGCTGTTTTTT | CASSGLAGSTGELFF
NA | once | TRBJ1-4 | TRBV7-2 | TGTGCCAGCAGCCAGTACACTGAAGCTAATGAAAAACTGTTTTTT | CASSQYTEANEKLFF
NA | few | TRBJ2-5 | TRBV2 | TGTGCCAGCAGTGAGGAGCGGGCGAGACAAGAGACCCAGTACTTC | CASSEERARQETQYF
NA | NA | TRBJ1-2 | TRBV29-1 | TGCAGCGTTGCGGGGGGACTCCTCAGGGATGGCTACACCTTC | CSVAGGLLRDGYTF
NA | many | TRBJ2-7 | TRBV7-3 | TGTGCCAGCAGCCGGGATCCGGGATACGAGCAGTACTTC | CASSRDPGYEQYF
NA | few | TRBJ2-3 | TRBV25-1 | TGTGCCAGCAGTGAATTCAACAGGGACACAGATACGCAGTATTTT | CASSEFNRDTDTQYF
TRBD1 | NA | TRBJ1-2 | TRBV10-1 | TGCGCCATCTGGCAGGGGGCCGACAGACAGAGCTATGGCTACACCTTC | CAIWQGADRQSYGYTF
NA | NA | TRBJ2-7 | TRBV20-1 | TGCAGTGCCAGCAGGGGGGACAGCTACGAGCAGTACTTC | CSASRGDSYEQYF